The entry below gives a single TCR beta chain sequence along with its context. The data were produced by immunoSEQ multiplex PCR, yet TCRdb's version contains in-frame clones alone and is incomplete. The profile shows about 270,000 clones, almost 85% of them singletons. This record belongs to a study of control samples from healthy donors and cancer patients. The clonotype comes from a woman aged 55-69 years with lung cancer. The sequenced material came from PBMCs.

The CDR3 sequence is CATSDYSAGGYTF. In nucleotides, the CDR3 is TGTGCCACCAGTGACTACTCAGCGGGGGGCTACACCTTC. The gene calls are TRBV24-1 and TRBJ1-2; no clear D. The CDR3 length is 13 residues. Germline CDR1 is KGHDR and CDR2 is SFDVKD. V was cut by 4 bases and J by 8 bases, with 13 bases left in between.